This T cell receptor beta chain comes out of a study of post-analysis software for immune sequencing data (dated by TCRdb to about 2015). Some background on the complete study: Disease courses on record covered relapsing-remitting, secondary progressive and progressive-relapsing multiple sclerosis, though some patients had no subtype annotation. Patient repertoires were compared against roughly 10 previously published healthy control repertoires from donors aged about 6 to 25 years. A subset of samples was prepared in parallel using single-end sample barcoding, then pooled and co-amplified after Illumina adapter ligation. Beyond this particular receptor, the publication reports: The multiple sclerosis patient group was slightly younger than the control group. When samples were clustered directly using the F measure, samples prepared in the same batch co-clustered strongly, which prompted a batch-effect correction. Patients showed significantly higher frequencies than controls for a handful of TRBV segments, among them TRBV5-6, TRBV5-1 and TRBV20-1. Multiple sclerosis patients had significantly lower normalized Chao1 diversity than controls, a result that suggests substantial peripheral T-cell clonal expansion.

To demonstrate the VDJtools post-analysis software, TCR beta repertoires were profiled from the peripheral blood of about 13 young patients with multiple sclerosis. Multiple sclerosis patients were children and adolescents aged roughly 6 to 15 years. The library relied on PCR. The reads were generated on an Illumina HiSeq 2500. To reduce PCR and sequencing biases, unique molecular identifiers were built into the TCR beta cDNA libraries. Approximately 500,000 cDNA molecules were obtained for every 1 to 10 million input T cells, so each molecule roughly corresponded to one T cell. The patient libraries were prepared and sequenced using the same protocol as the earlier healthy control dataset. Samples belonging to the same batch were prepared together, multiplexed and sequenced on a shared HiSeq lane. Per the authors' processing: MIGEC handled the raw barcoded reads, throwing out single-read molecular identifier groups before consensus assembly and CDR3 extraction. VDJtools was used for post-analysis of the clonotype tables, with diversity normalized by down-sampling every dataset to the smallest sample size. Repertoire overlap clustering matched CDR3 amino acid but not nucleotide sequences to correct batch-related cross-sample contamination. TCRdb passed the public sequencing reads through fastp at Q25 and MiXCR, retaining productive beta sequences. Each CDR3 protein appears once, grouped with its most common genes and DNA. V and J calls and clone size were set by TCRdb, not the authors. The sample includes 650,000 to 850,000 distinct CDR3 sequences, with roughly 58% observed a single time. Jointly, the top ten make up approximately 4.4% of the sample.

The germline V gene specifies ENHRY as CDR1 and SYGVKD as CDR2. The CDR3, cysteine through phenylalanine, is 13 amino acids long. The only DNA kept is the CDR3, 39 bases in frame from the first base. V loses 8 bases at its end and J loses 2 bases; junction bases beyond the gene matches: 3. As to this clonotype: This clone's antigen is unknown. No qualities accompany the bases; no much larger clone lies one base away.

Material: blood. The rearrangement combines TRBV10-3 with TRBJ2-1; 7 bases in the middle match TRBD1. The receptor's source is a girl aged 5 to 17 with multiple sclerosis. The CDR3 sequence is CAIGTATYNEQFF. The DNA reads as follows: TGTGCCATCGGGACAGCGACCTACAATGAGCAGTTCTTC.